This TCR beta chain was retrieved from a study of T cell responses to AZD1222 COVID-19 vaccine. Generated by immunoSEQ multiplex PCR, the TCRdb table keeps only in-frame clones and is missing some. The sample shows some 140,000 clones, around 90% of them seen only once. This CDR3 has 15 residues. Trimming stripped 5 bases from V and 8 bases from J, with 16 bases between. Germline-derived CDR1 and CDR2 are SGHDN and FVKESK. The clonotype originates from an adult who received the AZD1222 COVID-19 vaccine. The sequences come from peripheral blood, collected 28 days after the second AZD1222 dose. This chain links TRBV14 with TRBJ1-6; D is possibly TRBD1 (6 bases). The CDR3 DNA follows: TGTGCCAGCAGCGAGGGACATGGGGTGTATTCACCCCTCCACTTT. Residues: CASSEGHGVYSPLHF. The full variable domain, completed using reference TRBV14 and TRBJ1-6, is EAGVTQFPSHSVIEKGQTVTLRCDPISGHDNLYWYRRVMGKEIKFLLHFVKESKQDESGMPNNRFLAERTGGTYSTLKVQPAELEDSGVYFCASSEGHGVYSPLHFGNGTRLTVT.